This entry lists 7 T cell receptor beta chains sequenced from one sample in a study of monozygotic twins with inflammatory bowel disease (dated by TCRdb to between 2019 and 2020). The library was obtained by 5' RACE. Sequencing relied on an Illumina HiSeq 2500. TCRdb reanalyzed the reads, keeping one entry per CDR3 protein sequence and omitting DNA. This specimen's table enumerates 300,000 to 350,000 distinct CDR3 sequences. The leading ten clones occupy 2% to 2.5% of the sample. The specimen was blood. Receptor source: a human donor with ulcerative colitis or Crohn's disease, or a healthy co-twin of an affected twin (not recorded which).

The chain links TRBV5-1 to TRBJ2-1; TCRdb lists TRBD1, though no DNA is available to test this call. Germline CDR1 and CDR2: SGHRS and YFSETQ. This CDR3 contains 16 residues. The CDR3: CASNRGDGHGDNEQFF.

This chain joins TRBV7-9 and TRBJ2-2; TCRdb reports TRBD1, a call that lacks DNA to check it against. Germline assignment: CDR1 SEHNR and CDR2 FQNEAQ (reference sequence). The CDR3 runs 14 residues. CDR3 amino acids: CASSPTGDSGELFF. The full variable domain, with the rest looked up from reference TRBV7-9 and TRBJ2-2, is DTGVSQNPRHKITKRGQNVTFRCDPISEHNRLYWYRQTLGQGPEFLTYFQNEAQLEKSRLLSDRFSAERPKGSFSTLEIQRTEQGDSAMYLCASSPTGDSGELFFGEGSRLTVL.

CDR3 region: CAIGQGNQPQHF. J is TRBJ1-5 and V is TRBV6-2 or TRBV6-3; with no DNA, the TCRdb D assignment of TRBD1 cannot be verified. This CDR3 has 12 residues. Germline V gene sequence: CDR1 MNHEY, CDR2 SVGEGT.

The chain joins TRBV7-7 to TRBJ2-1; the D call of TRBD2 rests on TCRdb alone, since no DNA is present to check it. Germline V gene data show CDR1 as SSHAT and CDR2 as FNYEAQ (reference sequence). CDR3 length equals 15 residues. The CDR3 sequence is CASSPGTRVLNEQFF.

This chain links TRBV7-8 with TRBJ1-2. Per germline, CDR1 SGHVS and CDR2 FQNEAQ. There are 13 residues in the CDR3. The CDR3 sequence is CASSLAGQLGYTF.

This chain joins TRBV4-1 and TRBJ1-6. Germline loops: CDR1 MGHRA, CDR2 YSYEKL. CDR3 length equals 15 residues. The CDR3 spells CASSQEAASNSPLHF.

The CDR3 protein is CAIMGAGGSEQFF. J is TRBJ2-1 and V is TRBV10-3; TCRdb's D call of TRBD1 is untestable without DNA. This CDR3 is built from 13 residues. Germline V gene data show CDR1 as ENHRY and CDR2 as SYGVKD.